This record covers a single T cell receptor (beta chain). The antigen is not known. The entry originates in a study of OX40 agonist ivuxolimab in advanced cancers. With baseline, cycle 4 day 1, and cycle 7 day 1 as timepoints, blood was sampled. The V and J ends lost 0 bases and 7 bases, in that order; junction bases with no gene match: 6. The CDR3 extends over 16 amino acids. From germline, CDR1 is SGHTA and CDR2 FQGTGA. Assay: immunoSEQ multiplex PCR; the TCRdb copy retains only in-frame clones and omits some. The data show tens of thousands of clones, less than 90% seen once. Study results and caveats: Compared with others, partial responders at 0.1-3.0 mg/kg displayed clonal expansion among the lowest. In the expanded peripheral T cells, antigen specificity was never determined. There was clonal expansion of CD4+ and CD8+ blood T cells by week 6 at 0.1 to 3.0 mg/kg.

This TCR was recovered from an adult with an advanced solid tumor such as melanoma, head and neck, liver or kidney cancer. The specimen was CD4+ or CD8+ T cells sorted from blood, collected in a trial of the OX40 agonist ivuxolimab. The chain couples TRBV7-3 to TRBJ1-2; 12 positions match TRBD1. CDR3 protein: CASSLTWGQGAAGYTF. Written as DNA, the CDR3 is TGTGCCAGCAGCTTAACGTGGGGACAGGGGGCGGCTGGCTACACCTTC.